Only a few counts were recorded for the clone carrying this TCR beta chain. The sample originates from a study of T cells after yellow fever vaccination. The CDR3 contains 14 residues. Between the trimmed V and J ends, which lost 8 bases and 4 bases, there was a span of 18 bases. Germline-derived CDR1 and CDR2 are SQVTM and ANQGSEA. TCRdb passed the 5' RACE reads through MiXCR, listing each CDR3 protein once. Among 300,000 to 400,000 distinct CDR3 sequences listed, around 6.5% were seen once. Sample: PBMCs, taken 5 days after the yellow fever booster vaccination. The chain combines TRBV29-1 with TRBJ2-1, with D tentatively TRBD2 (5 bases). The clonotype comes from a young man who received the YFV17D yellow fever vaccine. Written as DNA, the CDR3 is TGCAGCCTAGTGGTAGCGTCACCTTACAATGAGCAGTTCTTC. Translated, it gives CSLVVASPYNEQFF.